These 9 T cell receptor beta chains originate from one sample sequenced in a study of cytomegalovirus exposure and HLA in healthy donors. In the PCR, 60 Vbeta and 13 Jbeta primers were used. Repertoires were generated with immunoSEQ multiplex PCR, while TCRdb's copy carries only in-frame clones and drops some. The table shows about 73,000 clones, with roughly 70% occurring only once. The source material was PBMCs. Source of these receptors: a man between 65 and 80 years old in good health and CMV-seronegative.

The chain is built from TRBV18 and TRBJ1-5; TRBD1 is a possible D gene (6 bases). The CDR3 is 14 residues long. V was pared by 2 bases and J by 7 bases, with 12 bases between. The germline CDR1 and CDR2 sequences are KGHSH and LQKENI. The CDR3 nucleotides are TGTGCCAGCTCACCAACTCACAGGGACCAGCCCCAGCATTTT. The encoded protein is CASSPTHRDQPQHF.

V usage is TRBV18 and J usage is TRBJ1-1; 9 bases match TRBD1. In germline, CDR1 is KGHSH, CDR2 LQKENI. The J segment lost 5 bases and the V segment lost 0 bases, leaving 4 bases of the junction unmatched. The CDR3 is 15 amino acids. The CDR3, as DNA: TGTGCCAGCTCACCACCAGGGACAGGGAAAACTGAAGCTTTCTTT. This encodes CASSPPGTGKTEAFF. Using reference TRBV18 and TRBJ1-1 for the parts outside the CDR3, the full variable domain is NAGVMQNPRHLVRRRGQEARLRCSPMKGHSHVYWYRQLPEEGLKFMVYLQKENIIDESGMPKERFSAEFPKEGPSILRIQQVVRGDSAAYFCASSPPGTGKTEAFFGQGTRLTVV.

V usage is TRBV7-8 and J usage is TRBJ2-1; the D gene is possibly TRBD1 (6 bases). Germline V lookup: CDR1 SGHVS, CDR2 FQNEAQ. V was clipped by 5 bases and J by 7 bases, with 18 bases between them. CDR3 size: 15 residues. As DNA, the CDR3 is TGTGCCAGCAGCCTAGGGGGAGTCTTGGGGAATGAGCAGTTCTTC. Its translation: CASSLGGVLGNEQFF. The variable domain in full, completed from reference TRBV7-8 and TRBJ2-1, reads GAGVSQSPRYKVAKRGQDVALRCDPISGHVSLFWYQQALGQGPEFLTYFQNEAQLDKSGLPSDRFFAERPEGSVSTLKIQRTQQEDSAVYLCASSLGGVLGNEQFFGPGTRLTVL.

V is TRBV19 and J is TRBJ2-3; TRBD2 matches at 7 bases. The germline V gene has CDR1 LNHDA and CDR2 SQIVND (reference sequence). CDR3 length: 14 residues. The trim removed 6 bases at V and 1 base at J, leaving 4 bases unmatched. CDR3 protein: CASRRESGTDTQYF. The DNA of the CDR3 is TGTGCCAGTAGGCGGGAGAGCGGCACAGATACGCAGTATTTT.

This clone has just a few counts. The rearrangement uses TRBV6-5 and TRBJ2-7, with 7 bases that match TRBD2. This CDR3 is 15 amino acids long. Germline CDR1 is MNHEY and CDR2 is SVGAGI. V lost 2 bases and J lost 3; bases outside the gene matches: 7. In nucleotides, the CDR3 is TGTGCCAGCAGTTACAGTTTGCTAGCGGACTACGAGCAGTACTTC. Its protein is CASSYSLLADYEQYF.

The chain links TRBV18 to TRBJ1-1; D is ambiguous. V was trimmed by 3 bases and J by 4 bases, leaving 12 bases between them. Per the germline V gene, CDR1 is KGHSH and CDR2 is LQKENI. This CDR3 region has 14 residues. The CDR3 spells CASSPRGQITEAFF. CDR3 bases: TGTGCCAGCTCACCTCGAGGGCAGATCACTGAAGCTTTCTTT.

The genes are TRBV4-1 and TRBJ1-4; 7 bases agree with TRBD1. The CDR3 spans 15 residues. Per germline, CDR1 MGHRA and CDR2 YSYEKL. With V trimmed by 4 bases and J by 5 bases, 7 bases remained unmatched. The CDR3 nucleotides read TGCGCCAGCAGCCTCCAGGGACAGACAAATGAAAAACTGTTTTTT. Protein: CASSLQGQTNEKLFF.

The V gene is TRBV13, the J gene TRBJ2-6, with D possibly matching TRBD1 (5 bases). This CDR3 has 15 residues. V lost 5 bases and J 2 bases, leaving 10 bases between the germline ends. Germline assignment: CDR1 PRHDT and CDR2 FYEKMQ (reference sequence). The CDR3 sequence is CASSVDTTGANVLTF. CDR3 bases: TGTGCCAGCAGCGTGGACACGACTGGGGCCAACGTCCTGACTTTC.

The chain uses TRBV10-1 and TRBJ2-3; D is perhaps TRBD1 (5 bases). Germline lookup yields CDR1 WNHNN and CDR2 SYGVQD (reference sequence). This CDR3 comprises 15 residues. The V end was cut by 4 bases, the J end by 0 bases, with 11 bases between. CDR3 coding DNA: TGCGCCAGCAGTGTGGAAGGGGCAAGCACAGATACGCAGTATTTT. Translation gives CASSVEGASTDTQYF.